This T cell receptor (beta chain) was obtained from a study of blood T cell repertoires in COVID-19. Study-wide background: The United States, Italy and Spain were the sources of the acute and convalescent COVID-19 samples. From T cells, B-cell-depleted T cells, or PBMCs came the material, which was cDNA or gDNA.

Authors' methods: The authors estimated nucleated cell counts from reference gene primer amplification. TCRdb keeps only in-frame clones here, not all; method: immunoSEQ multiplex PCR. V, J and clone size are those of that table, while D and trimming were read from the DNA. The sample has under 250,000 clones, 83% seen once; the top ten hold less than 3.5%. CDR3 length equals 14 residues. The V segment lost 7 bases and the J segment 6 bases; nucleotides outside the gene matches: 6. Germline V CDR1 and CDR2: LNHDA, SQIVND (reference sequence). Sequences were obtained from peripheral blood. This clonotype was sampled from a man aged 50-60 years with active or convalescent COVID-19. J is TRBJ2-5 and V is TRBV19, with TRBD2 identical over 12 bases. The CDR3 DNA is TGTGCCAGTAAACTAGCGGGAGGATCGAAGACCCAGTACTTC. It specifies CASKLAGGSKTQYF. Full variable domain (rest looked up from reference TRBV19 and TRBJ2-5): DGGITQSPKYLFRKEGQNVTLSCEQNLNHDAMYWYRQDPGQGLRLIYYSQIVNDFQKGDIAEGYSVSREKKESFPLTVTSAQKNPTAFYLCASKLAGGSKTQYFGPGTRLLVL.